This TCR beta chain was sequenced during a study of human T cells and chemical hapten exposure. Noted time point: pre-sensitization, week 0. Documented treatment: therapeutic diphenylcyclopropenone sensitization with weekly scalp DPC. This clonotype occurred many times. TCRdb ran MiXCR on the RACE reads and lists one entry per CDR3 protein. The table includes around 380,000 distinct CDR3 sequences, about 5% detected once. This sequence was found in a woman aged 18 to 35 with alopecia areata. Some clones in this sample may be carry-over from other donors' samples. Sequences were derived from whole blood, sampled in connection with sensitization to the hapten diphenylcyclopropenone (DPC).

The CDR3 loop is CASIQEGLVYF. CDR3 nucleotides: TGTGCCAGCATCCAGGAGGGTCTCGTTTACTTC. The V and J genes are TRBV27 and TRBJ2-7; D is perhaps TRBD2 (6 bases). The V end was cut by 7 bases, the J end by 13 bases, with 17 bases between. This CDR3 has 11 amino acids. Germline loops: CDR1 MNHEY, CDR2 SMNVEV (reference sequence).